Included here is one T cell receptor (beta chain) sequence, with context. Antigen unknown. Primers included in the PCR were 60 Vbeta and 13 Jbeta primers. Data came from immunoSEQ multiplex PCR; TCRdb stores just in-frame clones and leaves some out. The sample has about 120,000 clones; 55% to 65% are singletons. The sample is drawn from a study of cytomegalovirus exposure and HLA in healthy donors. For the study at large: A prior study identified 117 million unique TCR beta sequences from about 180 million T cells. Points from the study as a whole: In an earlier analysis, in 540 or so donors, most V segments appeared productive either ~90% or ~30% of the time.

Trimming took 4 bases from V and 4 from J; bases not matched to a gene: 3. The CDR3 length is 15 residues. Germline loops: CDR1 MDHEN, CDR2 SYDVKM. Source material: PBMCs. The rearrangement links TRBV28 to TRBJ2-2; TRBD1 matches 10 bases. The receptor's source is a middle-aged woman in good health and CMV-seropositive. In DNA, the CDR3 is TGTGCCAGCAGTTCTGACAGGGGGCCCACCGGGGAGCTGTTTTTT. Translated: CASSSDRGPTGELFF.